A selection of T cell receptor beta chains follows, all from one sample in a study of spatial heterogeneity in lung cancer. One entry per CDR3 protein, called by TCRdb with MiXCR from the 5' RACE reads. Among more than 65,000 distinct CDR3 sequences listed, about 8% were seen once. The material sequenced was PBMCs, taken at surgery. The receptors come from a male donor with early-stage non-small cell lung cancer. The conserved cysteine and the conserved F or W are not part of the CDR3 here.

>TRBV4-3
ASSQDLVSGTGGPNRLF
>TRBV6-2/TRBV6-3
ASINPSGGYT
>TRBV9
ASSPRTGVTEAF
>TRBV9
ASSVEPPISRMEDTGELF
>TRBV20-1
SARGQGGYGYT
>TRBV7-8
ASSLGTLERLNEQF
>TRBV10-2
ASKRERGYYGYT
>TRBV18
ASSAAPGTGFNEQY
>TRBV20-1
SAIRASGDQPQH
>TRBV7-9
ASSTGDQSEAF
>TRBV29-1
SVVWGTGELF
>TRBV2
ASSEEGSNTEAF
>TRBV6-1
AIGRAYEQY
>TRBV7-2
ASSGEYNEQF
>TRBV7-2
ASSLVAGVRTPPLAKNIQY
>TRBV7-9
ASSFLGGRSSYEQY
>TRBV23-1
ASSHQGRNIQY
>TRBV5-4
ASSFKSNEKLF
>TRBV20-1
SAREGAGWSYEQY
>TRBV25-1
ASSFSKTEAF
>TRBV24-1
ATRDRGPPYGYT